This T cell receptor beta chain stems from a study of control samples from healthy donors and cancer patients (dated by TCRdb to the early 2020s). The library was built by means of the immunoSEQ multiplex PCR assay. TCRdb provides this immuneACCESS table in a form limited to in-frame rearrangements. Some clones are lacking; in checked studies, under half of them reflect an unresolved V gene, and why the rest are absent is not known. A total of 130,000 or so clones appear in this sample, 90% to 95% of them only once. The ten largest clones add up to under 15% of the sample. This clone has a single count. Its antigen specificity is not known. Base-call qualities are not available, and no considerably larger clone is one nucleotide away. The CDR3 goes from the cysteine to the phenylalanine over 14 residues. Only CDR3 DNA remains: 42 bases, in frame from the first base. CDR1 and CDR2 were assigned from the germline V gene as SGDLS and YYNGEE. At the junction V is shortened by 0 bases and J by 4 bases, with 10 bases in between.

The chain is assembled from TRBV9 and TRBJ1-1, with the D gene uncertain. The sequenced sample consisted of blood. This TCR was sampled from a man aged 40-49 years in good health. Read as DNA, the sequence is TGTGCCAGCAGCGTAGCTGCAGGAACCACTGAAGCTTTCTTT. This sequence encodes CASSVAAGTTEAFF.